The 8 T cell receptor beta chains given below trace back to one sample, sequenced in a study of cytomegalovirus exposure and HLA in healthy donors. The PCR was carried out with 60 Vbeta primers and 13 Jbeta primers. Sequencing used immunoSEQ multiplex PCR; TCRdb keeps in-frame clones, though not all of them. The data show 100,000 to 150,000 clones, less than 85% seen once. Specimen: PBMCs. The receptors shown here come from a man aged 30-40 years in good health and CMV-seropositive.

V usage is TRBV18 and J usage is TRBJ1-2; 8 nucleotides align to TRBD1. V lost 0 bases to trimming and J lost 2 bases; unmatched junction nucleotides: 5. Germline lookup yields CDR1 KGHSH and CDR2 LQKENI. There are 16 residues in the CDR3. In DNA form, the CDR3 reads TGTGCCAGCTCACCACCGGGGGACAGGATAAACTATGGCTACACCTTC. Protein: CASSPPGDRINYGYTF.

In its sample, this clone was seen a few times. The V call is TRBV6-6, the J call TRBJ1-2, with TRBD1 matching 7 bases. This CDR3 is built from 15 residues. Germline CDR1 and CDR2: MNHNY and SVGAGI (reference sequence). V trimming: 5 bases; J trimming: 2 bases; junction bases outside the gene matches: 8. CDR3 sequence reads: CASSPTGQPNYGYTF. The CDR3 DNA is TGTGCCAGCAGTCCTACGGGACAGCCCAACTATGGCTACACCTTC.

This chain links TRBV2 with TRBJ2-1; 12 positions agree with TRBD2. The CDR3 length is 17 residues. The V and J ends lost 2 bases and 5 bases, in that order; junction bases with no gene match: 7. Germline loops: CDR1 SNHLY, CDR2 FYNNEI. For the CDR3, the DNA is TGTGCCAGCAGTGAACCAAAGACTAGCGGGGGAAACAATGAGCAGTTCTTC. Amino acids: CASSEPKTSGGNNEQFF.

The chain carries TRBV6-1 and TRBJ2-7; TRBD1 matches at 7 bases. The length of the CDR3 is 12 residues. The germline gives CDR1 MNHNS, CDR2 SASEGT. The CDR3 bases are TGTGCGTTGGACAGGCGACCCTACGAGCAGTACTTC. Its protein product is CALDRRPYEQYF.

This clone was seen only once. The V and J genes are TRBV27 and TRBJ2-7, with a weak D call TRBD1 (5 bases). Deletions cut 4 bases from V and 4 bases from J, with 11 bases between. In germline, CDR1 is MNHEY, CDR2 SMNVEV (reference sequence). This CDR3 contains 13 residues. CDR3 nucleotides: TGTGCCAGCAGTTGGGGCACCTTGTACGAGCAGTACTTC. Encoded protein: CASSWGTLYEQYF.

This clone was counted only a few times. Here the CDR3 reads CASSVAPSGGADTQYF. DNA of the CDR3: TGTGCCAGCAGCGTAGCTCCTAGCGGGGGGGCAGATACGCAGTATTTT. V and J are TRBV9 and TRBJ2-3; 12 bases agree with TRBD2. From germline, CDR1 is SGDLS and CDR2 YYNGEE. This CDR3 region has 16 residues. The V gene end was trimmed by 0 bases and the J gene end by 4 bases; junction bases not matched to a gene: 3.

This clone was seen just once. The chain is built from TRBV5-1 and TRBJ1-3; D may be TRBD1 (6 bases). Germline CDR1 reads SGHRS; CDR2 reads YFSETQ. The CDR3 totals 16 residues. V was pared by 3 bases and J by 2 bases, with 15 bases between. CDR3 loop: CASSSLGGEPGNTIYF. As DNA, the CDR3 is TGCGCCAGCAGCTCACTAGGGGGAGAGCCTGGAAACACCATATATTTT. The whole variable domain, filled in from reference TRBV5-1 and TRBJ1-3, reads KAGVTQTPRYLIKTRGQQVTLSCSPISGHRSVSWYQQTPGQGLQFLFEYFSETQRNKGNFPGRFSGRQFSNSRSEMNVSTLELGDSALYLCASSSLGGEPGNTIYFGEGSWLTVV.

The chain employs TRBV7-6 and TRBJ1-1; tentatively, D is TRBD1 (6 bases). Trimming took off 2 bases at V and 5 bases at J, with 12 bases between the two ends. In germline, CDR1 is SGHVS, CDR2 FNYEAQ. The CDR3 is 14 residues long. CDR3 protein: CASSLIQGGTEAFF. CDR3 DNA sequence: TGTGCCAGCAGCTTAATACAGGGTGGAACTGAAGCTTTCTTT.